These 22 T cell receptor beta chains were sequenced from one sample in a study of blood T cells in healthy people across ages. Through a sample-barcoded 5' primer and a J-beta primer mix, a second PCR was run for roughly 6 to 11 cycles. A single record per CDR3 protein comes from TCRdb applying MiXCR to the 5' RACE reads. The table has 1.4 million to 1.5 million distinct CDR3 sequences, 42% seen once. Sequencing was carried out using blood. All receptors come from a woman younger than 35 in good health.

This clonotype has a handful of counts. The CDR3 DNA follows: TGTGCCAGCAGCACCCGGGACAGGGGAGAGACCCAGTACTTC. Its protein is CASSTRDRGETQYF. This rearrangement joins TRBV5-6 to TRBJ2-5; 10 bases fit TRBD1. This CDR3 contains 14 residues. CDR1 and CDR2 (germline): SGHDT, YYEEEE. J was trimmed by 4 bases and V by 4 bases; bases with no gene match: 4. Using reference TRBV5-6 and TRBJ2-5 for the parts outside the CDR3, the full variable domain is DAGVTQSPTHLIKTRGQQVTLRCSPKSGHDTVSWYQQALGQGPQFIFQYYEEEERQRGNFPDRFSGHQFPNYSSELNVNALLLGDSALYLCASSTRDRGETQYFGPGTRLLVL.

A few counts support this clonotype. The chain carries TRBV20-1 and TRBJ2-7; 10 bases fit TRBD1. This CDR3 region has 13 residues. Germline CDR1 is DFQATT and CDR2 is SNEGSKA (reference sequence). CDR3 loop: CSAIRGQGYEQYF. CDR3 DNA sequence: TGCAGCGCGATTCGGGGACAGGGGTACGAGCAGTACTTC.

Points on this clonotype: One junction end does not reproduce the germline sequence, and a read error may be involved. The J gene is TRBJ2-7, the V gene TRBV18; the match to TRBD1 covers 11 bases. This CDR3 is 16 amino acids long. CDR1 and CDR2 (germline): KGHSH, LQKENI. CDR3 sequence: CASSPQRDRGSFEQYF. CDR3 DNA: TGTGCCAGCTCACCACAACGGGACAGGGGGTCCTTCGAGCAGTACTTC.

This clonotype appeared a few times. The V call is TRBV20-1, the J call TRBJ1-5; D call uncertain. This CDR3 spans 16 amino acids. The V gene's germline CDR1 is DFQATT and CDR2 SNEGSKA (reference sequence). Trimming pared 3 bases from V and 5 bases from J, leaving 20 bases between. The CDR3 sequence: CSARGLVSLSDQPQHF. The CDR3 nucleotides are TGCAGTGCTAGGGGATTGGTTAGCCTCTCCGATCAGCCCCAGCATTTT.

The chain employs TRBV7-9 and TRBJ1-4; 9 bases are shared with TRBD1. The V segment lost 10 bases and the J segment 5 bases; nucleotides outside the gene matches: 8. CDR3 length equals 14 residues. Germline values: CDR1 SEHNR, CDR2 FQNEAQ (reference sequence). The CDR3 DNA follows: TGTGCCAACAGTAAAGGACAGGGGAATGAAAAACTGTTTTTT. It translates to CANSKGQGNEKLFF.

This clonotype was seen a handful of times. This chain connects TRBV6-5 to TRBJ2-3; 8 nucleotides agree with TRBD2. V lost 8 bases, J lost 5 bases, and 12 bases stayed unmatched. Germline V lookup: CDR1 MNHEY, CDR2 SVGAGI. The CDR3 has 15 amino acids. The CDR3 sequence: CASSPGGFKLDTQYF. The CDR3 coding sequence is TGTGCCAGCTCTCCGGGGGGGTTCAAGTTAGATACGCAGTATTTT.

The chain is built from TRBV6-2 or TRBV6-3 and TRBJ2-5; 7 positions agree with TRBD2. Gene TRBJ2-7 matches the end of the DNA better, so the J call may be wrong. The germline V gene encodes CDR1 MNHEY and CDR2 SVGEGT. The CDR3 sequence is 17 residues long. The CDR3 reads CASINPLSGKTKNEQYF. The CDR3 bases are TGTGCCAGCATCAACCCCCTAAGCGGGAAGACGAAGAACGAGCAGTACTTC.

This clonotype was found a few times. The chain uses TRBV11-1 and TRBJ2-3, with a weak D call TRBD1 (7 bases). The germline CDR1 and CDR2 sequences are SGHAT and FQDESV (reference sequence). The V end was cut by 5 bases, the J end by 0 bases, with 18 bases between. This CDR3 contains 17 residues. CDR3: CASSRLEGAFSTDTQYF. As DNA, the CDR3 is TGTGCCAGCAGCCGACTGGAGGGGGCGTTTAGCACAGATACGCAGTATTTT.

A note on this clonotype: At one end, the junction sequence differs from germline, possibly due to a read error. The V and J genes are TRBV5-1 and TRBJ2-3, with TRBD1 matching 7 bases. Germline assignment: CDR1 SGHRS and CDR2 YFSETQ. The CDR3 loop spans 14 amino acids. The CDR3 DNA reads TGCGCCGGCAGCGGACAGGTCGGGGCAGATACGCAGTATTTT. Protein: CAGSGQVGADTQYF.

This clonotype occurred a few times. This rearrangement joins TRBV5-1 to TRBJ2-1, with 8 bases fitting TRBD2. Germline CDR1 SGHRS, CDR2 YFSETQ. V gave up 2 bases and J gave up 8 bases; unmatched junction bases: 6. The CDR3 sequence is 14 residues long. The CDR3 nucleotides read TGCGCCAGCAGCTTTAGGACTAGCAACGATGAGCAGTTCTTC. Its translation: CASSFRTSNDEQFF.

The V gene is TRBV20-1, the J gene TRBJ2-2; D might be TRBD1 (5 bases). The V gene lost 2 bases and the J gene lost 1 base, with 11 bases spanning the gap. The CDR3 is 15 amino acids. In germline, CDR1 is DFQATT, CDR2 SNEGSKA (reference sequence). The CDR3 is CSARSFRENTGELFF. The DNA of the CDR3 is TGCAGTGCTAGATCCTTCAGGGAGAACACCGGGGAGCTGTTTTTT.

In its sample, this clonotype was seen a few times. The gene calls are TRBV30 and TRBJ1-2; D is unresolved. The germline V and J ends were trimmed by 2 bases and 3 bases, with 13 bases remaining between them. CDR3 length: 14 amino acids. Germline-derived CDR1 and CDR2 are GTSNPN and SVGIG (reference sequence). The CDR3 reads CAWSRAAQYYGYTF. The CDR3 DNA follows: TGTGCCTGGAGTCGGGCGGCGCAATACTATGGCTACACCTTC.

The V call is TRBV28, the J call TRBJ1-2, with 7 positions matching TRBD1. The germline CDR1 and CDR2 sequences are MDHEN and SYDVKM. The V segment lost 6 bases and the J segment 4 bases; nucleotides outside the gene matches: 11. This CDR3 contains 15 residues. CDR3 amino acids: CASSPTQGGGYGYTF. The CDR3 nucleotides are TGTGCCAGCAGCCCTACTCAGGGGGGAGGCTATGGCTACACCTTC.

About this clonotype: A read error is possible here, since a much larger clone lies one base away. The rearrangement links TRBV4-1 to TRBJ2-5, with 11 bases matching TRBD2. The J call may be wrong; the DNA end is better matched by TRBJ2-1. This CDR3 has 15 amino acids. Germline CDR1 MGHRA, CDR2 YSYEKL. The CDR3 sequence: CASSAGLAGQETQFF. The CDR3 DNA follows: TGCGCCAGCAGCGCTGGACTAGCGGGCCAAGAGACCCAGTTCTTC.

The sample holds a few counts of this clonotype. The V and J genes are TRBV20-1 and TRBJ1-1; 7 bases agree with TRBD1. V lost 0 bases, J lost 1 base, and 20 bases stayed unmatched. CDR3 length: 20 amino acids. Per the germline V gene, CDR1 is DFQATT and CDR2 is SNEGSKA (reference sequence). CDR3 sequence: CSARDSGRFRQGPGNTEAFF. The CDR3 DNA follows: TGCAGTGCTAGAGATAGCGGGCGATTCCGACAGGGACCGGGGAACACTGAAGCTTTCTTT.

This chain links TRBV3-1 with TRBJ2-5; 7 bases align to TRBD2. There are 13 residues in the CDR3. The germline CDR1 and CDR2 sequences are LGHDT and YNNKEL (reference sequence). J gave up 7 bases and V 4 bases, and 6 bases lay outside the gene matches. As DNA, the CDR3 is TGTGCCAGCAGCCGTACTAGCGACGCGACCCAGTACTTC. Translated: CASSRTSDATQYF.

V and J are TRBV5-1 and TRBJ2-1; D is uncertain. CDR1 SGHRS and CDR2 YFSETQ come from the germline V gene. V lost 2 bases and J 8 bases, leaving 14 bases between the germline ends. There are 14 residues in the CDR3. The DNA for the CDR3 is TGCGCCAGCAGCTTCCCCGCCGGTCGTTATGAGCAGTTCTTC. Its protein is CASSFPAGRYEQFF.

This chain joins TRBV5-6 and TRBJ2-4, with 8 bases matching TRBD2. The CDR3 loop spans 16 amino acids. The V gene's germline CDR1 is SGHDT and CDR2 YYEEEE. The junction had 6 bases not matched to a gene; V was cut back by 4 bases and J by 0 bases. As DNA, the CDR3 is TGTGCCAGCAGCCCACGGGGGGGGATAGCCAAAAACATTCAGTACTTC. It translates to CASSPRGGIAKNIQYF.

This clonotype was seen only once. The rearrangement links TRBV10-2 to TRBJ2-3; D is unclear. The CDR3 is made up of 15 amino acids. The germline CDR1 and CDR2 sequences are WSHSY and SAAADI. Trimming removed 0 bases at V and 0 bases at J, with 7 bases between. CDR3 sequence reads: CASSESIVSTDTQYF. The DNA of the CDR3 is TGCGCCAGCAGTGAGTCGATCGTGAGCACAGATACGCAGTATTTT.

In this sample, this clonotype turned up many times. This chain connects TRBV12-3 or TRBV12-4 to TRBJ2-4; 9 nucleotides align to TRBD2. This CDR3 contains 17 residues. With V trimmed by 10 bases and J by 7 bases, 20 bases remained unmatched. CDR3 amino acids: CANDPGLAGSSGNIQYF. CDR3 in DNA: TGTGCCAACGACCCGGGGCTAGCGGGATCGAGTGGGAACATTCAGTACTTC.

The V and J genes are TRBV5-1 and TRBJ2-5; 7 bases line up with TRBD2. V shed 0 bases, J shed 5 bases, and the junction held 7 bases outside the gene matches. CDR1 is SGHRS and CDR2 is YFSETQ in the germline V gene. There are 15 residues in the CDR3. The CDR3 spells CASSLGRAGMETQYF. As DNA, the CDR3 is TGCGCCAGCAGCTTGGGGCGAGCGGGGATGGAGACCCAGTACTTC.

The V gene is TRBV29-1, the J gene TRBJ2-7; TRBD2 agrees at 14 bases. The CDR3 is made up of 23 amino acids. The V gene's germline CDR1 is SQVTM and CDR2 ANQGSEA. V trimming: 0 bases; J trimming: 0 bases; junction bases outside the gene matches: 22. As DNA, the CDR3 is TGCAGCGTTGAAGATGCCTCGGTCCGGCTCGGGACTAGCGGGAGACCGAGCTCCTACGAGCAGTACTTC. Amino acids: CSVEDASVRLGTSGRPSSYEQYF.